What follows describes a single T cell receptor (beta chain). This sample was taken from a study of blood T cell repertoires in COVID-19. Looking at the study overall: Material from acute and convalescent COVID-19 was sourced from the United States, Italy and Spain.

TCRdb's copy holds only in-frame clones and misses some; the assay was immunoSEQ multiplex PCR. Counted here are 40,000 to 45,000 clones, roughly 89% occurring once; the ten biggest clones make up around 8.3%. V shed 5 bases and J shed 0 bases, with 11 bases lying between them. The germline gives CDR1 MNHEY, CDR2 SVGAGI. The CDR3 has 14 amino acids. The origin of this receptor is a man aged 55 to 70 with active COVID-19. This chain connects TRBV6-5 to TRBJ2-7; D call uncertain. Sequenced input: peripheral blood. The CDR3 here is CASSRGSSSYEQYF. As DNA, the CDR3 is TGTGCCAGCAGTCGTGGCAGTTCCTCCTACGAGCAGTACTTC.